These 6 T cell receptor beta chains were all obtained from the same sample, sequenced in a study of molecular identifiers for immune sequencing clone quantification. TCRdb reprocessed the PCR reads with MiXCR, giving one entry per CDR3 protein. The sample has about 510,000 distinct CDR3 sequences; roughly a fifth are singletons. The sample taken for sequencing was naive CD8+ T cells from blood, with Jurkat cell RNA spiked in. Described subset: FACS-sorted CD8+CD4-CCR7+CD45RA+ naive T cells. Receptors were obtained from a human donor in good health. Some libraries in this study had Jurkat cell RNA spiked in.

This chain uses TRBV28 with TRBJ1-1; a weak D match, TRBD1 (6 bases). This CDR3 contains 14 residues. With 6 bases removed from V and 0 bases from J, the gap between germline ends came to 11 bases. CDR1 and CDR2 from the germline V gene are MDHEN and SYDVKM. DNA of the CDR3: TGTGCCAGCAGATTAGGGGGGGTGAACACTGAAGCTTTCTTT. Translated: CASRLGGVNTEAFF.

This clonotype was detected ten times or more. The chain is built from TRBV7-9 and TRBJ1-1; the D is unclear. Trimming removed 8 bases from V and 1 base from J, with 11 bases in between. The CDR3 extends over 13 amino acids. Germline lookup yields CDR1 SEHNR and CDR2 FQNEAQ (reference sequence). The CDR3 nucleotides read TGTGCCAGCCGGTCGAGCCCGAACACTGAAGCTTTCTTT. Translation gives CASRSSPNTEAFF.

The rearrangement joins TRBV21-1 to TRBJ1-4. TRBV21-1 is annotated as a pseudogene. The CDR3 has 15 residues. In DNA form, the CDR3 reads TGTGCCAGCAGCAAATTAGGTACAACTAATGAAGAACTGTTTTTT. This encodes CASSKLGTTNEELFF.

This clonotype came up many times. The chain has TRBV6-1 and TRBJ1-5, with D maybe TRBD1 (6 bases). The CDR3 is made up of 16 amino acids. Germline lookup yields CDR1 MNHNS and CDR2 SASEGT. Trimming cost V 1 base and J 5 bases, with 15 bases left between them. The CDR3 coding sequence is TGTGCCAGCAGTGAAGAACAGGGAACCTGGGATCAGCCCCAGCATTTT. Protein: CASSEEQGTWDQPQHF.

In regard to this clonotype: A read error is possible here, since a much larger clone lies one base away. A read error is likely, as this CDR3 ends without the conserved phenylalanine or tryptophan. The chain links TRBV11-3 to TRBJ2-2; D unresolved. CDR3 length equals 16 residues. V dropped 0 bases and J dropped 1 base, with 9 bases sitting between them. In germline, CDR1 is SGHNT, CDR2 YENEEA. The CDR3 nucleotides read TGTGCCAGCAGCTTAGATCGAATAGGGAACACCGGGGAGCTGTTTTCT. Protein product: CASSLDRIGNTGELFS.

About this clonotype: Given a much more abundant clone one base away, this may be a read error. The chain recombines TRBV29-1 with TRBJ2-7; TRBD1 matches 7 bases. In germline, CDR1 is SQVTM, CDR2 ANQGSEA. CDR3 length equals 13 residues. With V trimmed by 7 bases and J by 5 bases, 11 bases remained unmatched. DNA for the CDR3: TGCAGCGCCCAAGGGGGCACCACCCACGAGCAGTACTTC. It specifies CSAQGGTTHEQYF.